Detailed here is one TCR beta chain. Its antigen is unidentified. The CDR3 is 15 amino acids. Between the trimmed V and J ends, which lost 0 bases and 4 bases, there was a span of 13 bases. Germline CDR1 is SGHRS and CDR2 is YFSETQ. This sample was taken from a study of shared clonotypes between healthy human individuals. Overall study results and limits: Relative to their counterparts shared across all four donors, non-shared clonotypes exhibited diminished generation probabilities.

The assay was immunoSEQ multiplex PCR, and TCRdb's table has in-frame clones only and misses some. Among 1.6 million or so clones listed, around 98.5% were seen once. The TCR originated in a man younger than 45 in good health. The specimen sequenced was naive CD4+ T cells sorted from blood. Specified subset: CD45RA+ positively selected. The chain has TRBV5-1 and TRBJ1-2, with a weak D call TRBD1 (6 bases). The CDR3 here is CASSLVAGEGYGYTF. CDR3 DNA sequence: TGCGCCAGCAGCTTGGTGGCAGGGGAGGGCTATGGCTACACCTTC.